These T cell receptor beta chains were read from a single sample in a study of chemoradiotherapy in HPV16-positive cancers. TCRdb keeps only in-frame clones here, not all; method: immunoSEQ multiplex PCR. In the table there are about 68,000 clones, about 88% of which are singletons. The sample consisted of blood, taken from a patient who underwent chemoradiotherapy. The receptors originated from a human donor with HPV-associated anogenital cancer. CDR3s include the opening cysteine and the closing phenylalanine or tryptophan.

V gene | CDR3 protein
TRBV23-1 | CAHPPGLPPGEQYF
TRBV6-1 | CASSETGFEAFF
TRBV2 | CASSGDSNLPTDTQYF
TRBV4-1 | CASSLETGIGGELFF
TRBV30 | CAWSDTGGNEKLFF
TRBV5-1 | CASSLAGPRSGNTIYF
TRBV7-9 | CASSLGTGPSYEQYF
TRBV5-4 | CASSVNRERFYEQYF
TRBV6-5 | CASRIGGRAYNEQFF
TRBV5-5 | CASSPLLGRGLYGYTF
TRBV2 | CASSPAGGYGYTF
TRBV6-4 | CASSDFLTDTQYF
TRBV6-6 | CASSYGMGHSGTEAFF
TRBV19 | CASSNIPRQAGNTIYF
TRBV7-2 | CASSLIQGLRITEAFF
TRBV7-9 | CASSFGQLNTEAFF